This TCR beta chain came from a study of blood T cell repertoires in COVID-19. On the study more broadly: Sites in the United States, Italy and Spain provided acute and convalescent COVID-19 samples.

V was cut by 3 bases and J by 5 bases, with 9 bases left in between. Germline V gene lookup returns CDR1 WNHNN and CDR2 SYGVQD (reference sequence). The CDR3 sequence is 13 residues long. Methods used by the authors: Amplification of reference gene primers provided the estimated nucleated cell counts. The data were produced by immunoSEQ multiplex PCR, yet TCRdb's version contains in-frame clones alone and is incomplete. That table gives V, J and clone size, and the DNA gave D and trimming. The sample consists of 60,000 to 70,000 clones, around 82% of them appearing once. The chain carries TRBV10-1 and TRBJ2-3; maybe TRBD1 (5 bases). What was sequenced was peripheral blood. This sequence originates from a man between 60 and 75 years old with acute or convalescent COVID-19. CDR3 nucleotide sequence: TGCGCCAGCAGTGAAGACAGTTTAGATACGCAGTATTTT. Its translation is CASSEDSLDTQYF.